The clone carrying this T cell receptor beta chain was seen a single time. This specimen belongs to a study of T cell changes during pregnancy in multiple sclerosis. The germline V gene has CDR1 MDHEN and CDR2 SYDVKM. Trimming removed 5 bases at V and 10 bases at J, with 22 bases between. This CDR3 has 15 residues. Only in-frame clones appear in the TCRdb table, and some are missing; sequencing was by immunoSEQ multiplex PCR. Among about 64,000 clones listed, around 91% were seen once. The source of this sequence is a female donor in good health, enrolled as a control in a pregnancy study. The sample here was peripheral blood, taken in the second trimester of pregnancy. The chain combines TRBV28 with TRBJ2-3; D perhaps matches TRBD2 (6 bases). CDR3 bases: TGTGCCAGCAGTCCGCCGGCGGGATTGGGTCAAGCGCAGTATTTT. As protein: CASSPPAGLGQAQYF.